The clone carrying this T cell receptor (beta chain) was seen repeatedly, ten times or more. Unique molecular identifiers were incorporated when the TCRbeta library was constructed. TCRdb reanalysed the PCR reads using MiXCR and keeps one entry per CDR3 protein. The sample shows 350,000 to 500,000 distinct CDR3 sequences, roughly two fifths of them seen only once. This entry belongs to a study of T-cell reconstitution after alpha-beta-depleted transplantation in children. This TCR was sampled from a girl aged 2-9 years with aplastic anemia, due to receive a stem cell transplant. Material: PBMCs, obtained before TCRalphabeta/CD19-depleted stem cell transplant.

The CDR3 nucleotides are TGCAGTGTCAACGACTTCACTAGCGGGAAAGAGACCCAGTACTTC. Encoded protein: CSVNDFTSGKETQYF. The genes are TRBV20-1 and TRBJ2-5; 10 nucleotides line up with TRBD2. The trim removed 7 bases at V and 3 bases at J, leaving 11 bases unmatched. Germline CDR1 and CDR2: DFQATT and SNEGSKA (reference sequence). This CDR3 spans 15 amino acids.